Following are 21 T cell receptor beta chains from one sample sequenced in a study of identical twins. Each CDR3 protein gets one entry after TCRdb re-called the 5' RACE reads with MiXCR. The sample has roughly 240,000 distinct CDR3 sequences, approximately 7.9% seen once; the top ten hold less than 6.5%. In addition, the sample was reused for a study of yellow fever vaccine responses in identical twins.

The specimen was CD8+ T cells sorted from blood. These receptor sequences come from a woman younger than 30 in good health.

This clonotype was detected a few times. This CDR3 reads CASTQRGHYEQYF. The CDR3 DNA follows: TGTGCCAGCACCCAGCGGGGTCACTACGAGCAGTACTTC. The chain is built from TRBV5-6 and TRBJ2-7; TRBD2 agrees at 7 bases. The CDR3 runs 13 residues. After removal of 6 bases from V and 3 bases from J, the junction contained 6 bases not matched to a gene. Germline CDR1 reads SGHDT; CDR2 reads YYEEEE. Complete variable domain (other parts from reference TRBV5-6 and TRBJ2-7): DAGVTQSPTHLIKTRGQQVTLRCSPKSGHDTVSWYQQALGQGPQFIFQYYEEEERQRGNFPDRFSGHQFPNYSSELNVNALLLGDSALYLCASTQRGHYEQYFGPGTRLTVT.

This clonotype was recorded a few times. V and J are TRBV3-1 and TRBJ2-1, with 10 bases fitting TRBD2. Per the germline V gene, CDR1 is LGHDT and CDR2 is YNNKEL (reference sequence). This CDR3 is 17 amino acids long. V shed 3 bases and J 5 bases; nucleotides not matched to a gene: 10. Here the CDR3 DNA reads TGTGCCAGCAGCCAGTCCAGCGGGGGGGCCATCGACAATGAGCAGTTCTTC. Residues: CASSQSSGGAIDNEQFF.

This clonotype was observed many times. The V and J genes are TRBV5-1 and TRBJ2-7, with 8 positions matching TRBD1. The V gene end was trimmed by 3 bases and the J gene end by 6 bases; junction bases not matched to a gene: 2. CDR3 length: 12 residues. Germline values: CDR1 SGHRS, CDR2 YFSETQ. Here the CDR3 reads CASSWTGCEQYF. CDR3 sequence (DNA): TGCGCCAGCAGCTGGACAGGGTGCGAGCAGTACTTC.

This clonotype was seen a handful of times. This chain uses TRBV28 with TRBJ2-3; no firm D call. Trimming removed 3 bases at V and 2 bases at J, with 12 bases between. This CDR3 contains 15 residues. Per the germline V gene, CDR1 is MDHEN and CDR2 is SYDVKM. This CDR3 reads CASSFVGVYTDTQYF. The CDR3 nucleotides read TGTGCCAGCAGTTTTGTGGGCGTCTACACAGATACGCAGTATTTT.

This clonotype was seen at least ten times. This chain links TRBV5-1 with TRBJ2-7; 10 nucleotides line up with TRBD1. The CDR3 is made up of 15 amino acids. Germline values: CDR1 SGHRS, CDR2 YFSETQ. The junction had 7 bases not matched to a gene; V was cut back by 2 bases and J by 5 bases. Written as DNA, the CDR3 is TGCGCCAGCAGCTTCGTGACAGGGGGCTTGGACGAGCAGTACTTC. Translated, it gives CASSFVTGGLDEQYF.

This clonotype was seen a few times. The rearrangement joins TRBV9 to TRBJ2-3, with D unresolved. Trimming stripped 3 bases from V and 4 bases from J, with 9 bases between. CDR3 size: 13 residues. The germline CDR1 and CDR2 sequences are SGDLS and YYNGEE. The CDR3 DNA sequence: TGTGCCAGCAGCGGGCTAACAGCAGATACGCAGTATTTT. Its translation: CASSGLTADTQYF.

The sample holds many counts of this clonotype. The CDR3 DNA reads TGCGCCAGCAGCCACGAGATGGCCAGGGGGAATTCACCCCTCCACTTT. This sequence encodes CASSHEMARGNSPLHF. This chain joins TRBV4-1 and TRBJ1-6; 7 positions match TRBD1. Trimming at V came to 3 bases and at J to 7 bases, leaving 9 bases not matched to a gene. Germline CDR1 is MGHRA and CDR2 is YSYEKL. The CDR3 is made up of 16 amino acids.

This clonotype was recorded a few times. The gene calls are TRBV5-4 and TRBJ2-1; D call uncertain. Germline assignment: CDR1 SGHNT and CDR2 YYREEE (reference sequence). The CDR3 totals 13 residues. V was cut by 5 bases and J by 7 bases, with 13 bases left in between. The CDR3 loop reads CASSQEFDNEQFF. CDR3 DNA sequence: TGTGCCAGCAGTCAAGAGTTTGATAATGAGCAGTTCTTC.

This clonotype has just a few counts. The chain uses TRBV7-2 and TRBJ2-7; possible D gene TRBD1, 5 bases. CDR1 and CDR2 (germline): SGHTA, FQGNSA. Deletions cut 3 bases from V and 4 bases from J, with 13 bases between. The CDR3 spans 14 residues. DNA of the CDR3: TGTGCCAGCAGCTTCTTGACAGTGACTTACGAGCAGTACTTC. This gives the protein CASSFLTVTYEQYF.

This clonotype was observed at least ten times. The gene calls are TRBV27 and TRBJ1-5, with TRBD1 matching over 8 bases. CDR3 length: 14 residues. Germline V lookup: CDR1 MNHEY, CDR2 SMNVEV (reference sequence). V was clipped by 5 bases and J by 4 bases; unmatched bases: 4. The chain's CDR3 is CASSPGGSNQPQHF. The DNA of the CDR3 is TGTGCCAGCAGTCCAGGGGGCTCGAATCAGCCCCAGCATTTT.

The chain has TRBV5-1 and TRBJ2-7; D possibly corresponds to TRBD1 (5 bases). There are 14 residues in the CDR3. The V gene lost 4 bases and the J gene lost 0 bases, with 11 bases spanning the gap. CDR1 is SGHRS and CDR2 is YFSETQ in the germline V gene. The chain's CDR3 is CASSARVLSYEQYF. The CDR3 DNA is TGCGCCAGCAGCGCCAGGGTCCTCTCCTACGAGCAGTACTTC.

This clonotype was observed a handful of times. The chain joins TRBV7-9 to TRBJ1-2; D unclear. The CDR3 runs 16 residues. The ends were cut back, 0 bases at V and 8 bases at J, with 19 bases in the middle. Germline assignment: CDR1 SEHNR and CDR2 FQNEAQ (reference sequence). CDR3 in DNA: TGTGCCAGCAGCTTAGCTACGACTCCACCCGATGGGGGCTACACCTTC. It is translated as CASSLATTPPDGGYTF.

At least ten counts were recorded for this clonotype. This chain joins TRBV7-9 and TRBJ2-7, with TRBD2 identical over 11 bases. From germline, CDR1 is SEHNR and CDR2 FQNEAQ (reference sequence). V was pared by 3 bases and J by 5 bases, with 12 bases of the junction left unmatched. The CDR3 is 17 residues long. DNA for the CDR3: TGTGCCAGCAGCTTTGGGACTAGCGGTCCTCGGGGGGACGAGCAGTACTTC. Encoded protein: CASSFGTSGPRGDEQYF.

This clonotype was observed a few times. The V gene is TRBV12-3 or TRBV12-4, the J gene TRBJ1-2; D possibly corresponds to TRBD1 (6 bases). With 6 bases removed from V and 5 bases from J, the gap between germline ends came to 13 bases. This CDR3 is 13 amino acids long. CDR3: CASREDSPYGYTF. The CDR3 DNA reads TGTGCCAGCAGGGAGGACAGTCCATATGGCTACACCTTC.

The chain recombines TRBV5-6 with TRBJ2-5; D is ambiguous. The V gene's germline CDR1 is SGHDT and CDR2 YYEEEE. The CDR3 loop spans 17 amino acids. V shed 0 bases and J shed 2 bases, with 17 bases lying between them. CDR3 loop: CASSLGFLRVGQETQYF. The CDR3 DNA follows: TGTGCCAGCAGCTTGGGTTTTTTAAGGGTCGGGCAAGAGACCCAGTACTTC.

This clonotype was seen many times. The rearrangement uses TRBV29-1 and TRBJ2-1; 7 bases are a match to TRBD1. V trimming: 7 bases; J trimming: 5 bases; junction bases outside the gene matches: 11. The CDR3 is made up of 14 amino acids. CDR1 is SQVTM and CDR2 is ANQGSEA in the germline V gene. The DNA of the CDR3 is TGCAGCGCGTCGACAGGGTCCGGGGACAATGAGCAGTTCTTC. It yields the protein CSASTGSGDNEQFF.

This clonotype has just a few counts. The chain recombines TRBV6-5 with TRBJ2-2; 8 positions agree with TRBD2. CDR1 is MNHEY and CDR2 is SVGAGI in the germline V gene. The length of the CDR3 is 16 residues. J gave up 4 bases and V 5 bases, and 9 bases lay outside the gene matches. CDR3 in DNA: TGTGCCAGCAGTATACTTAGCGGGGAATTCACCGGGGAGCTGTTTTTT. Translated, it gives CASSILSGEFTGELFF.

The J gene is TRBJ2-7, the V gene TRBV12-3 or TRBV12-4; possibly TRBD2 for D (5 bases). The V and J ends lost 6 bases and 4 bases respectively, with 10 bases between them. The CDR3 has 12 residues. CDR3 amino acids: CASRRVGYEQYF. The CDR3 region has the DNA TGTGCCAGCAGGCGGGTGGGGTACGAGCAGTACTTC.

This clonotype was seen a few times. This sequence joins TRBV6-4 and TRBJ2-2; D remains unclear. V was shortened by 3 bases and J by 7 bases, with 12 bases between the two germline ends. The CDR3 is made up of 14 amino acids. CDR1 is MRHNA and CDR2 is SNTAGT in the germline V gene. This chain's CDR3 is CASSERIQSGELFF. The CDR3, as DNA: TGTGCCAGCAGTGAGCGTATCCAAAGCGGGGAGCTGTTTTTT.

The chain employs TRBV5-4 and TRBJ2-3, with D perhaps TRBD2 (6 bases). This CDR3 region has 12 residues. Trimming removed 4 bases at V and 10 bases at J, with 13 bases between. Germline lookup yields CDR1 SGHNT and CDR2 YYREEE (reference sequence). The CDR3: CASSPGGSAQYF. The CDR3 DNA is TGTGCCAGCAGCCCTGGGGGGAGTGCGCAGTATTTT.

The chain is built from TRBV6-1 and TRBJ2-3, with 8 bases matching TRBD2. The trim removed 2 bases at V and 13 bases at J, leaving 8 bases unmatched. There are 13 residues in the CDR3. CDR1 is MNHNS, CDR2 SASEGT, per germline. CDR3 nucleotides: TGTGCCAGCAGTGAACCGGGGGGGGGGCCGGAGTATTTT. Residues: CASSEPGGGPEYF.